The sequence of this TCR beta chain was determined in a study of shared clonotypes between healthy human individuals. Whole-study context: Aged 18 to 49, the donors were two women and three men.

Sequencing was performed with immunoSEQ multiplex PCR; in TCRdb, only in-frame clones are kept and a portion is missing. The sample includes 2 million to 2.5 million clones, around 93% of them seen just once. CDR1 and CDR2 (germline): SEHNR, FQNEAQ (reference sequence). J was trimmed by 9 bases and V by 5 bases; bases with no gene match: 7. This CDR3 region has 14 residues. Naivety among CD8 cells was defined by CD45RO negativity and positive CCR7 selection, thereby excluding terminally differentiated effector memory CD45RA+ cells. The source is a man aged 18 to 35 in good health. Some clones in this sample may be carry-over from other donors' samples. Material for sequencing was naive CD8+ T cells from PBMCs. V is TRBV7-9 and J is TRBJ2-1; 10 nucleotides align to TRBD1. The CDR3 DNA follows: TGTGCCAGCAGCCTGGACAGGGGGTACGCTGAGCAGTTCTTC. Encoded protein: CASSLDRGYAEQFF.